This is a list of T cell receptor beta chains from one sample in a study of blood T cell repertoires in COVID-19. Sequencing was performed with immunoSEQ multiplex PCR; in TCRdb, only in-frame clones are kept and a portion is missing. This sample has about 380,000 clones, with about 89% found just once. The sequenced material came from peripheral blood. These TCRs come from a man aged 35 to 55 with acute or convalescent COVID-19. CDR3s include the opening cysteine and the closing phenylalanine or tryptophan. The D gene is left open where the match is weak. Not all rows give a size; the values are once, few, many and, for expanded clones, a class.

j_gene,d_gene,abundance,v_gene,CDR3nt,CDR3aa
TRBJ2-3,NA,NA,TRBV5-1,TGCGCCAGCAGCTTGGTGAAACGGAGCACAGATACGCAGTATTTT,CASSLVKRSTDTQYF
TRBJ2-1,NA,NA,TRBV11-1,TGTGCCAGCAGCCCTACCCCCAGGGCTAATGAGCAGTTCTTC,CASSPTPRANEQFF
TRBJ2-2,NA,NA,TRBV11-2,TGTGCCAGCAGCTTAGTCTCCGGAGCCACCGGGGAGCTGTTTTTT,CASSLVSGATGELFF
TRBJ2-5,NA,NA,TRBV7-9,TGTGCCAGCAGCCTCCTCGAGGGGACCCAGTACTTC,CASSLLEGTQYF
TRBJ1-6,NA,NA,TRBV3-1/TRBV3-2,TGTGCCAGCAGCCCAGGGAATTCACCCCTCCACTTT,CASSPGNSPLHF
TRBJ1-1,TRBD1,NA,TRBV29-1,TGCAGCGTGGACAGGGGTGGCACTGAAGCTTTCTTT,CSVDRGGTEAFF
TRBJ2-7,TRBD1,once,TRBV11-1,TGTGCCATTTCGACAGGGGGCTACGAGCAGTACTTC,CAISTGGYEQYF
TRBJ1-1,NA,NA,TRBV6-6,TGTGCCAGCAGTTACGCAGGGATGAAGACTGAAGCTTTCTTT,CASSYAGMKTEAFF
TRBJ1-5,TRBD1,NA,TRBV6-2/TRBV6-3,TGTGCCAGCAGTTACTCAGTCGAACCCGGGACAGGGGGCTCTTTAGCCCAGCATTTT,CASSYSVEPGTGGSLAQHF
TRBJ2-3,TRBD2,few,TRBV29-1,TGCAGCGTCGGGACTAGCGGGCTACCAGATACGCAGTATTTT,CSVGTSGLPDTQYF
TRBJ1-2,TRBD1,few,TRBV5-4,TGTGCCAGCAGCTTGTTGGGACAGGGGATTGCCTATGGCTACACCTTC,CASSLLGQGIAYGYTF
TRBJ2-7,TRBD2,NA,TRBV5-4,TGTGCCAGCAGCCCTAGGGAGGGCCGAATCTACGAGCAGTACTTC,CASSPREGRIYEQYF
TRBJ1-4,NA,NA,TRBV2,TGTGCCAGCGGCTCATCGGGTTCGAATGAAAAACTGTTTTTT,CASGSSGSNEKLFF
TRBJ2-2,TRBD1,NA,TRBV2,TGTGCCAGCAGCCCCGACAGGGGAGCGAACACCGGGGAGCTGTTTTTT,CASSPDRGANTGELFF
TRBJ1-2,NA,NA,TRBV19,TGTGCCAGTAGGTCCGGGACACGCTCAGGCTACACCTTC,CASRSGTRSGYTF
TRBJ2-1,TRBD2,NA,TRBV6-5,TGTGCCAGCAGTCGAGGACTAGCGGGAGGAGATGAGCAGTTCTTC,CASSRGLAGGDEQFF
TRBJ2-3,TRBD2,once,TRBV4-2,TGTGCCAGCAGCAGCGCTAGCGGGGGGATCACAGATACGCAGTATTTT,CASSSASGGITDTQYF
TRBJ2-7,NA,once,TRBV15,TGTGCCACCAGCTCGGACTTTGATGGCGAGCAGTACTTC,CATSSDFDGEQYF
TRBJ2-2,TRBD1,few,TRBV19,TGTGCCAGTAGTATAGCGACAGGGGACGGGGAGCTGTTTTTT,CASSIATGDGELFF
TRBJ1-2,NA,few,TRBV7-9,TGTGCCAGCAGCTCGGACAGTATCCATGGCTACACCTTC,CASSSDSIHGYTF
TRBJ2-5,NA,NA,TRBV21-1,TGTGCCAGCAGCAAAGACTGGAGCCAAGAGACCCAGTACTTC,CASSKDWSQETQYF
TRBJ1-1,NA,NA,TRBV6-5,TGTGCCAGCTCCGGGGGCACTGAAGCTTTCTTT,CASSGGTEAFF
TRBJ2-3,NA,NA,TRBV7-9,TGTGCCAGCAGCTACGCAGGGTCCTTCACAGATACGCAGTATTTT,CASSYAGSFTDTQYF
TRBJ2-6,TRBD2,NA,TRBV2,TGTGCCAGCAGTGAGTTGGGAGGCGGGGGCTCTGGGGCCAACGTCCTGACTTTC,CASSELGGGGSGANVLTF
TRBJ2-3,TRBD1,NA,TRBV9,TGTGCCAGCAGTAGGACAGGGGGATTCACAGATACGCAGTATTTT,CASSRTGGFTDTQYF